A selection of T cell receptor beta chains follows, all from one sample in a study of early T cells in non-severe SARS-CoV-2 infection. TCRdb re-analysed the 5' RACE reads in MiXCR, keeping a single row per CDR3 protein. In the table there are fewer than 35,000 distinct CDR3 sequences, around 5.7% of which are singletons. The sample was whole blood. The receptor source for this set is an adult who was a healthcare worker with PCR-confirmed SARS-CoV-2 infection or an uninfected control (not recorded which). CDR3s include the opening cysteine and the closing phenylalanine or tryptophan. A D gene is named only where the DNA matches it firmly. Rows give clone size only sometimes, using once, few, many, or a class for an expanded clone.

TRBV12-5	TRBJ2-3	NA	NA	TGTGCTAGTGGGGGGGGACAGACCAACACAGATACGCAGTATTTT	CASGGGQTNTDTQYF
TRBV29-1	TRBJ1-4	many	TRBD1	TGCAGCGGTGGACAGGGCGGGACTAATGAAAAACTGTTTTTT	CSGGQGGTNEKLFF
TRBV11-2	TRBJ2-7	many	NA	TGTGCCAGCAGCTTACCCCGGGGACTTCGGGACGAGCAGTACTTC	CASSLPRGLRDEQYF
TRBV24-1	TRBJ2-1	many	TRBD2	TGTGCCACCAGTGACACGACTAGCGGGAGGGCCAATGAGCAGTTCTTC	CATSDTTSGRANEQFF
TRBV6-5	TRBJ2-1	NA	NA	TGTGCCACCCTCAGGACGGAGTACAATGAGCAGTTCTTC	CATLRTEYNEQFF
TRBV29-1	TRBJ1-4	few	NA	TGCAGCGCTTCTGGCAGACTTAATGAAAAACTGTTTTTT	CSASGRLNEKLFF
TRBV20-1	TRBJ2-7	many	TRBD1	TGCAGTGCTAACCCGGGACAGAACTCCTACGAGCAGTACTTC	CSANPGQNSYEQYF
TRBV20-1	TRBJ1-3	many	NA	TGCAGTGCTATCCGGACAGATAAACCTAGCTCTGGAAACACCATATATTTT	CSAIRTDKPSSGNTIYF
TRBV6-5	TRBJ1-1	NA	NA	TGTGCCAGCAGTTACTCCAGGGGCGCGAGGAACACTGAAGCTTTCTTT	CASSYSRGARNTEAFF
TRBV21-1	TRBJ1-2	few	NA	TGTGCCAGCAGCCCACTCTCTGGCAGGCGGGAGCAAGGCTACACCTTC	CASSPLSGRREQGYTF
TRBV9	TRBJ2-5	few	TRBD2	TGTGCCAGCAGCGTATCGGGAACTAGCGGGAGTGCAGAGACCCAGTACTTC	CASSVSGTSGSAETQYF
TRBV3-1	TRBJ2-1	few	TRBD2	TGTGCCAGCAGCTCCAGCGGGAGGCCCTACAATGAGCAGTTCTTC	CASSSSGRPYNEQFF
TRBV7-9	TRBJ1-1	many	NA	TGTGCCAGCAGCTTGGGGAGCACTGAAGCTTTCTTT	CASSLGSTEAFF
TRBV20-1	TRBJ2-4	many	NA	TGCAGTGCTAGAGATAGAGGACAGAGAGCCAAAAACATTCAGTACTTC	CSARDRGQRAKNIQYF
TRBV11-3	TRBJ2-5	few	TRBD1	TGTGCCAGCAGCCCGCAAGGGGGCCGTGAGACCCAGTACTTC	CASSPQGGRETQYF
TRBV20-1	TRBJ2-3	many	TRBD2	TGCAGTGCAAGAGCGGGGCGGGGGACAGATACGCAGTATTTT	CSARAGRGTDTQYF
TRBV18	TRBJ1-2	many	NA	TGTGCCAGCTCACCTAGCCAAACCTATGGCTACACCTTC	CASSPSQTYGYTF
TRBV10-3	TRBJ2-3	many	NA	TGTGCCATCAGTGAGGGCCGAAACTTCATAGGGGAAGATACGCAGTATTTT	CAISEGRNFIGEDTQYF
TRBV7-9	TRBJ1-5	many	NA	TGTGCCAGCAGCCCCCGACAGGTTAGCAATCAGCCCCAGCATTTT	CASSPRQVSNQPQHF
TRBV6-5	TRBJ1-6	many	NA	TGTGCCAGCAGTTATACAGGACAGTATAATTCACCCCTCCACTTT	CASSYTGQYNSPLHF
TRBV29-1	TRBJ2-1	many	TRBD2	TGCAGCGTTGCGGGAGGGTACAATGAGCAGTTCTTC	CSVAGGYNEQFF
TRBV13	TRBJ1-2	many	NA	TGTGCCAGCAGCTTACAGGGAGTAGGTGGCTACACCTTC	CASSLQGVGGYTF
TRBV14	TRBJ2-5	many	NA	TGTGCCAGCAGCCAAGTCTGGGAGACCCAGTACTTC	CASSQVWETQYF
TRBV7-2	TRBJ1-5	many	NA	TGTGCCAGCAGCTTACCAGGGAGAGACAATCAGCCCCAGCATTTT	CASSLPGRDNQPQHF
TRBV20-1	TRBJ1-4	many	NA	TGCAGTGCTAGAGATCTTGGGGTGACACCACGTGAAAAACTGTTTTTT	CSARDLGVTPREKLFF
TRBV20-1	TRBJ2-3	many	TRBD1	TGCAGTGCTGAGAACCGGGACAGGGGCACAGATACGCAGTATTTT	CSAENRDRGTDTQYF
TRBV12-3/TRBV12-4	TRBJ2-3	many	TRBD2	TGTGCCAGCAGCCCCCCGACTAGCGTATTTGCAGATACGCAGTATTTT	CASSPPTSVFADTQYF
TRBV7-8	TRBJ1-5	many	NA	TGTGCCAGCAGCTTAGGGCAAGGGCATAGCAATCAGCCCCAGCATTTT	CASSLGQGHSNQPQHF
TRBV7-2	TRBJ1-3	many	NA	TGTGCCAGCAGCTTATCGGGGGGCGGTGGAAACACCATATATTTT	CASSLSGGGGNTIYF
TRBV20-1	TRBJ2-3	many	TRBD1	TGCAGTGCTAGTCCCCCCACAGGGGGCAGGACAGATACGCAGTATTTT	CSASPPTGGRTDTQYF
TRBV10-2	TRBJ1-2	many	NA	TGCGCCAGCAGTGAGCAGGGGAGGCATGGCTACACCTTC	CASSEQGRHGYTF
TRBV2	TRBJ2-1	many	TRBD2	TGTGCCAGCAGTGAAGGGACTAGCGGGAGGAATGAGCAGTTCTTC	CASSEGTSGRNEQFF